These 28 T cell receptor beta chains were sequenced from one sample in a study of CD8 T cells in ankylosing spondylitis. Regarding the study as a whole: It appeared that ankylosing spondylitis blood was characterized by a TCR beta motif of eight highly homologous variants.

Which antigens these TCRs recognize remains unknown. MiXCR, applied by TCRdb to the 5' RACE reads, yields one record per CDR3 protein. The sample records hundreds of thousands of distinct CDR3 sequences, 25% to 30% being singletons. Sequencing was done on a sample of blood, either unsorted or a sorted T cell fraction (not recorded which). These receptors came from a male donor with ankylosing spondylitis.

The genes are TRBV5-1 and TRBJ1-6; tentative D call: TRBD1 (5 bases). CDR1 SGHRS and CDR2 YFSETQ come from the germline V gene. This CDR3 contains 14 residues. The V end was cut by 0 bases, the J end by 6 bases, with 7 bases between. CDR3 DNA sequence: TGCGCCAGCAGCTTGGCTCAGGGTAATTCACCCCTCCACTTT. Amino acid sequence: CASSLAQGNSPLHF.

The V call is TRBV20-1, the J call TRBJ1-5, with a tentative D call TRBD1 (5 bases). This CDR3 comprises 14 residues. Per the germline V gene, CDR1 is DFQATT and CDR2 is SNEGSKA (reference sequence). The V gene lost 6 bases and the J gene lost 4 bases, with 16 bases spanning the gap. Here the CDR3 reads CSAELGGENQPQHF. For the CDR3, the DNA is TGCAGTGCGGAACTCGGAGGGGAGAATCAGCCCCAGCATTTT.

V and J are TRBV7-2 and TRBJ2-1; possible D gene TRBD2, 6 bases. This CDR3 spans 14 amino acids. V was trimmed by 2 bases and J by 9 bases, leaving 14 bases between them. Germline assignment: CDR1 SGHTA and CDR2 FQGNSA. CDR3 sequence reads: CASSLPTSIGEQFF. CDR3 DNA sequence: TGTGCCAGCAGCTTACCAACTAGCATCGGTGAGCAGTTCTTC.

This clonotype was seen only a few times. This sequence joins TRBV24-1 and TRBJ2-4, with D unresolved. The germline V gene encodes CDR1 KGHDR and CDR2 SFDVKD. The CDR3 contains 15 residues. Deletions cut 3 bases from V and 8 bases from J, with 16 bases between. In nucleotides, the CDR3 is TGTGCCACCAGTGATAGAAAAGGCGGAGCCCACATTCAGTACTTC. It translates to CATSDRKGGAHIQYF.

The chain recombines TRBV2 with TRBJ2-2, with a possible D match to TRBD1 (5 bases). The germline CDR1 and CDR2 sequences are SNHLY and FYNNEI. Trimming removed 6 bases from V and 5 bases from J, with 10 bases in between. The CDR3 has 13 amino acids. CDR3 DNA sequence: TGTGCCAGCAGGACCCAGGGTACCGGGGAGCTGTTTTTT. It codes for CASRTQGTGELFF.

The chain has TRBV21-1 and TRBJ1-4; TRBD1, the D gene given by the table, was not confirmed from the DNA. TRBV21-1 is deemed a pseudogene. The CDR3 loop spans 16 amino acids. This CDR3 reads CASSKAVGTENEKLFF. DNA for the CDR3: TGTGCCAGCAGCAAAGCGGTGGGGACGGAGAATGAAAAACTGTTTTTT.

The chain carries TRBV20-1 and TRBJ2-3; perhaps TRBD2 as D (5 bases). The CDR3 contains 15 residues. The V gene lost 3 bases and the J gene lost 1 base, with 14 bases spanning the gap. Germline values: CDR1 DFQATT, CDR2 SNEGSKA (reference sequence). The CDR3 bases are TGCAGTGCTAGGGAGGACCACCTTGGCACAGATACGCAGTATTTT. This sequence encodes CSAREDHLGTDTQYF.

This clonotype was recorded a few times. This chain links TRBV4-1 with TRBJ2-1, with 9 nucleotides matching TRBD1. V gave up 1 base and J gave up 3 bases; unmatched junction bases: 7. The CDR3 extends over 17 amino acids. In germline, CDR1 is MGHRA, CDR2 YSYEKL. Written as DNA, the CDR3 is TGCGCCAGCAGCCAAGTCCGGACAGGGGTTTTCTACAATGAGCAGTTCTTC. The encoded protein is CASSQVRTGVFYNEQFF.

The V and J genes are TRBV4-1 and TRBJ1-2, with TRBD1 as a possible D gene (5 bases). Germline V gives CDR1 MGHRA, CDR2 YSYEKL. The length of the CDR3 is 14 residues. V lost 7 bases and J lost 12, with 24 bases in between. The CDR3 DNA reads TGCGCCAGCACCCTTGGGGCAGACAGCCACCCGAACACCTTC. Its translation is CASTLGADSHPNTF.

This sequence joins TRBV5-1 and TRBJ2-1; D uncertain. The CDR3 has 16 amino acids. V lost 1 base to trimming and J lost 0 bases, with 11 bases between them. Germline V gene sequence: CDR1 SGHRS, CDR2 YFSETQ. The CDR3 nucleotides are TGCGCCAGCAGCTTGCTCCCGCTAAGCTCCTACAATGAGCAGTTCTTC. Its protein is CASSLLPLSSYNEQFF.

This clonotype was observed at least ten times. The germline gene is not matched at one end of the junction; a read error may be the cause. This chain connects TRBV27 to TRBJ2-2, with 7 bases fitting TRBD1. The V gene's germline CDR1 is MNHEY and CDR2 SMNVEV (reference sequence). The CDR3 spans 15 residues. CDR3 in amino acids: CASRLGQKNTGELFF. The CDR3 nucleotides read TGTGCCAGCCGTTTGGGACAGAAAAACACCGGGGAGCTGTTTTTT.

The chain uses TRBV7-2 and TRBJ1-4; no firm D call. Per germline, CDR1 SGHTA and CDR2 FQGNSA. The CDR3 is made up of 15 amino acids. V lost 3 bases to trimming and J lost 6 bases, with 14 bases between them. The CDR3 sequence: CASSFNGGVDEKLFF. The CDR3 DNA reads TGTGCCAGCAGCTTTAATGGCGGGGTCGATGAAAAACTGTTTTTT.

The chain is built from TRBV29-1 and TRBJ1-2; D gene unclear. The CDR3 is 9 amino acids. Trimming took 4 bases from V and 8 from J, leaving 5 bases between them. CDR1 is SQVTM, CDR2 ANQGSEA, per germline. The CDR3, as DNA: TGCAGCGTTGCGGGAGGCTACACCTTC. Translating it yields CSVAGGYTF.

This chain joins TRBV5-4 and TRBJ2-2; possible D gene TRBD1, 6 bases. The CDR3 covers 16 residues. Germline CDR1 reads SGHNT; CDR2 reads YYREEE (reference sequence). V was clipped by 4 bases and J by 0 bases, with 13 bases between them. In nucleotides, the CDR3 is TGTGCCAGCAGCCCACGGACAGAAACGAACACCGGGGAGCTGTTTTTT. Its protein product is CASSPRTETNTGELFF. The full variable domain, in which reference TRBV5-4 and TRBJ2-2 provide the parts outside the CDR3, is ETGVTQSPTHLIKTRGQQVTLRCSSQSGHNTVSWYQQALGQGPQFIFQYYREEENGRGNFPPRFSGLQFPNYSSELNVNALELDDSALYLCASSPRTETNTGELFFGEGSRLTVL.

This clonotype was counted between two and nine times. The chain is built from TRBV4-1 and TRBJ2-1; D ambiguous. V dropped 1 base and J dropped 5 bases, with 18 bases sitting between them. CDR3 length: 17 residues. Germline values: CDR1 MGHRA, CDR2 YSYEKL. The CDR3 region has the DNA TGCGCCAGCAGCCAAGTTGATCTTGGGATTCGAAACAATGAGCAGTTCTTC. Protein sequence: CASSQVDLGIRNNEQFF.

CDR3 region: CATSDRDRGRNEQFF. CDR3 sequence (DNA): TGTGCCACCAGTGACCGGGACAGGGGTCGCAATGAGCAGTTCTTC. This rearrangement joins TRBV24-1 to TRBJ2-1; TRBD1 aligns across 10 bases. The germline V gene encodes CDR1 KGHDR and CDR2 SFDVKD. The CDR3 has 15 amino acids. Trimming took 4 bases from V and 6 from J; bases not matched to a gene: 5.

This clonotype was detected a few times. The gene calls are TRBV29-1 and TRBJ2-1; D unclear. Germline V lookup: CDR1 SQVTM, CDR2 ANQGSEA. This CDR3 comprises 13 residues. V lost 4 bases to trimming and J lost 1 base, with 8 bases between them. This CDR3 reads CSVVPSSYNEQFF. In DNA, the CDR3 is TGCAGCGTTGTCCCTAGTTCCTACAATGAGCAGTTCTTC.

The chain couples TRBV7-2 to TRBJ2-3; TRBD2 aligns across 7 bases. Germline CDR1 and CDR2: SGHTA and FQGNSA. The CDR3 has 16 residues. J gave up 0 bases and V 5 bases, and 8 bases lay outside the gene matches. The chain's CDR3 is CASSLGASGSTDTQYF. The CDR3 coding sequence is TGTGCCAGCAGCCTCGGTGCTAGCGGTAGCACAGATACGCAGTATTTT.

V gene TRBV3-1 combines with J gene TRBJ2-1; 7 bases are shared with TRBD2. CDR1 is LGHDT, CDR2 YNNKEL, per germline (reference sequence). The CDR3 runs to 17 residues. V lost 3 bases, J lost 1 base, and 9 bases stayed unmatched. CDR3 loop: CASSHRGTTPSYNEQFF. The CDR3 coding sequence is TGTGCCAGCAGCCACAGAGGGACTACCCCGTCCTACAATGAGCAGTTCTTC.

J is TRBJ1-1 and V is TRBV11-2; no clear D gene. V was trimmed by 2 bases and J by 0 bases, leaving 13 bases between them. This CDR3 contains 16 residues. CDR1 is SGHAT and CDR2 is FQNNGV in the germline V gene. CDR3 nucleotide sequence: TGTGCCAGCAGCTTACAAATTGGGCCTGTGAACACTGAAGCTTTCTTT. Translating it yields CASSLQIGPVNTEAFF.

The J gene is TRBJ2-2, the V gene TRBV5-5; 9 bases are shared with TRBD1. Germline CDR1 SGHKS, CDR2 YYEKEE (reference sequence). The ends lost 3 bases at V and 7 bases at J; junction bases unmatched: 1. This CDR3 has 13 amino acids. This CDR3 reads CASSWDRVGELFF. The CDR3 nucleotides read TGTGCCAGCAGCTGGGACAGGGTCGGGGAGCTGTTTTTT.

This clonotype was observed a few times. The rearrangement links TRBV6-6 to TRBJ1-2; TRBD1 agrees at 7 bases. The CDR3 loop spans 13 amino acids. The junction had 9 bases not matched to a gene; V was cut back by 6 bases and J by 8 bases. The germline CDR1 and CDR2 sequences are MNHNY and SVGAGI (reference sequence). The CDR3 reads CASSFDRVGGYTF. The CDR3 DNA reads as TGTGCCAGCAGCTTTGACAGGGTGGGCGGCTACACCTTC.

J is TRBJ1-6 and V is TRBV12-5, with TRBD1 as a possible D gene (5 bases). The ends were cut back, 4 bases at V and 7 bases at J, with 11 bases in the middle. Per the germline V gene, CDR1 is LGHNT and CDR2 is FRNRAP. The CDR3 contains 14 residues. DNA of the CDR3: TGTGCTAGTGGTTCCCAGGGAGAAAATTCACCCCTCCACTTT. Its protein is CASGSQGENSPLHF.

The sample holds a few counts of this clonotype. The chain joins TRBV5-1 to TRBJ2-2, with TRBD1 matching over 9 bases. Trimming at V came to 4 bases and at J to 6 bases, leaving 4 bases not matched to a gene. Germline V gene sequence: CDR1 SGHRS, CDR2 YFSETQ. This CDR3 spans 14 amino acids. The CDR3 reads CASSKQGAPGELFF. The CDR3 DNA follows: TGCGCCAGCAGCAAACAGGGGGCTCCCGGGGAGCTGTTTTTT.

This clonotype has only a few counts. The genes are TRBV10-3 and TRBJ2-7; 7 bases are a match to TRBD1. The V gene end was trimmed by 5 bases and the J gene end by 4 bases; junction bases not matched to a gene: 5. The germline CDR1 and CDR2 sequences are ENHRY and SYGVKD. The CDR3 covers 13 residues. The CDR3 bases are TGTGCCATCAGTACAGGGGACCTGTACGAGCAGTACGTC. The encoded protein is CAISTGDLYEQYV.

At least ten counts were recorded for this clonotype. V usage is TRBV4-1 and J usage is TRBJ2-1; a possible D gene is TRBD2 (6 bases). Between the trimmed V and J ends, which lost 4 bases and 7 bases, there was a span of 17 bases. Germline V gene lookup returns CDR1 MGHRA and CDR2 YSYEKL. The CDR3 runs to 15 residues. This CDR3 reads CASSPNWGGGNEQFF. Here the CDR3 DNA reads TGCGCCAGCAGCCCCAATTGGGGAGGAGGGAATGAGCAGTTCTTC.

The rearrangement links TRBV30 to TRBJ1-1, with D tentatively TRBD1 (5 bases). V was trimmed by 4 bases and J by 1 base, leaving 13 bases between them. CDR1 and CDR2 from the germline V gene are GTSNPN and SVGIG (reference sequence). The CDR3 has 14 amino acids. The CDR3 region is CAWNPGPQNTEAFF. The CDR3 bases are TGTGCCTGGAACCCGGGACCCCAGAACACTGAAGCTTTCTTT.

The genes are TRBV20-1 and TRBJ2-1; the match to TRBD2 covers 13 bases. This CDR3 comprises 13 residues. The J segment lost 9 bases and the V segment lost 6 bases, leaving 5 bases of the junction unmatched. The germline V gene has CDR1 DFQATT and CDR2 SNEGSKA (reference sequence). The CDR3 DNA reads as TGCAGTGCGATGGGACTAGCGGGACTTGAGCAGTTCTTC. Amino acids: CSAMGLAGLEQFF.